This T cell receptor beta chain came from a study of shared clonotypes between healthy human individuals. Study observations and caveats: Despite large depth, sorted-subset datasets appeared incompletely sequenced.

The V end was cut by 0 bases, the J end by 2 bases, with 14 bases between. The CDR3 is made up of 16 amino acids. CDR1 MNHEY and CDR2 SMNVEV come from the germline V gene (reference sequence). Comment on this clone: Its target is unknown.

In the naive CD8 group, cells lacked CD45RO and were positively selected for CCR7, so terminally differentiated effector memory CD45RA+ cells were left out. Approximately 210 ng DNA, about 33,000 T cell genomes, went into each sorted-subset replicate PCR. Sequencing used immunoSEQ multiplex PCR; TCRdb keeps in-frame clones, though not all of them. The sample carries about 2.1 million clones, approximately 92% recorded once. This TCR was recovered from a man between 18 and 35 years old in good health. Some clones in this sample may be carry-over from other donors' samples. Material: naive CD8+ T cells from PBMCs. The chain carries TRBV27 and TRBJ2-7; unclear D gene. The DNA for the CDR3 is TGTGCCAGCAGTTTATCGGTGTCTGGCCTCACCTACGAGCAGTACTTC. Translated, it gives CASSLSVSGLTYEQYF.